The 18 T cell receptor beta chains below come from one sample, sequenced in a study of blood T cell repertoires in COVID-19. Method: immunoSEQ multiplex PCR; TCRdb's copy keeps in-frame clones and lacks some. The sample shows approximately 110,000 clones, roughly 70% of them seen only once. The sample taken for sequencing was peripheral blood. These receptors all stem from a human donor with acute or convalescent COVID-19. The donor label of this sample is uncertain.

The genes are TRBV28 and TRBJ1-4; D might be TRBD1 (5 bases). V lost 5 bases and J 3 bases, leaving 13 bases between the germline ends. Germline V gene sequence: CDR1 MDHEN, CDR2 SYDVKM. The CDR3 consists of 15 residues. The CDR3 spells CASSREGAANEKLFF. In DNA, the CDR3 is TGTGCCAGCAGTCGCGAAGGGGCGGCTAATGAAAAACTGTTTTTT.

The V and J genes are TRBV12-5 and TRBJ1-1, with TRBD1 as a possible D gene (5 bases). V was pared by 5 bases and J by 6 bases, with 16 bases between. Germline V CDR1 and CDR2: LGHNT, FRNRAP. CDR3 size: 14 residues. The CDR3 is CASGPPRDFPEAFF. Written as DNA, the CDR3 is TGTGCTAGTGGTCCGCCCCGGGACTTCCCTGAAGCTTTCTTT.

V gene TRBV18 combines with J gene TRBJ2-7, with 7 bases that match TRBD1. The CDR3 has 13 amino acids. Germline values: CDR1 KGHSH, CDR2 LQKENI. The trim removed 4 bases at V and 5 bases at J, leaving 5 bases unmatched. CDR3 sequence: CASSLRQGDEQYV. The CDR3 DNA reads TGTGCCAGCTCACTGAGACAGGGTGACGAGCAGTACGTC.

The gene calls are TRBV2 and TRBJ1-2; a weak D match, TRBD1 (6 bases). The CDR3 covers 12 residues. Germline V gene data show CDR1 as SNHLY and CDR2 as FYNNEI. Trimming shortened V by 4 bases and J by 3 bases, and 6 bases separated the two germline ends. In DNA form, the CDR3 reads TGTGCCAGCAGTGGACAGGACTATGGCTACACCTTC. Translation gives CASSGQDYGYTF.

V gene TRBV11-2 combines with J gene TRBJ2-1, with 14 bases lining up with TRBD2. There are 15 residues in the CDR3. The germline gives CDR1 SGHAT, CDR2 FQNNGV. V trimming: 4 bases; J trimming: 8 bases; junction bases outside the gene matches: 4. CDR3 region: CASSSGLAGVYEQFF. The DNA for the CDR3 is TGTGCCAGCAGCTCGGGACTAGCGGGGGTTTATGAGCAGTTCTTC.

The chain is built from TRBV7-9 and TRBJ1-1, with D maybe TRBD1 (5 bases). CDR1 and CDR2 (germline): SEHNR, FQNEAQ (reference sequence). The CDR3 is made up of 14 amino acids. V was shortened by 5 bases and J by 4 bases, with 14 bases between the two germline ends. DNA of the CDR3: TGTGCCAGCAGCCCTACTTCGGGGGGCACTGAAGCTTTCTTT. Residues: CASSPTSGGTEAFF.

The J gene is TRBJ2-3, the V gene TRBV19, with 8 bases lining up with TRBD1. In germline, CDR1 is LNHDA, CDR2 SQIVND (reference sequence). J lost 8 bases, V lost 6 bases, and 10 bases had no gene match. The CDR3 is 14 amino acids. This chain's CDR3 is CASSQTGAPGTQYF. CDR3 in DNA: TGTGCCAGTAGCCAGACAGGGGCCCCAGGTACGCAGTATTTT.

The J gene is TRBJ2-1, the V gene TRBV10-2, with D unclear. Germline V lookup: CDR1 WSHSY, CDR2 SAAADI. The V gene lost 10 bases and the J gene lost 8 bases, with 12 bases spanning the gap. The CDR3 totals 11 residues. CDR3 nucleotides: TGCGCCACCGGTTCGGTAGATGAGCAGTTCTTC. Protein product: CATGSVDEQFF.

V usage is TRBV18 and J usage is TRBJ1-1; TRBD1 is a possible D gene (6 bases). Deletions cut 5 bases from V and 9 bases from J, with 10 bases between. The germline V gene encodes CDR1 KGHSH and CDR2 LQKENI. The length of the CDR3 is 11 residues. The CDR3 nucleotides read TGTGCCAGCTCAGTTCGGGACAAAGCTTTCTTT. Translating gives CASSVRDKAFF.

The chain employs TRBV9 and TRBJ1-6; a weak D match, TRBD1 (5 bases). Trimming removed 0 bases at V and 6 bases at J, with 7 bases between. The CDR3 sequence is 14 residues long. Per the germline V gene, CDR1 is SGDLS and CDR2 is YYNGEE. CDR3 amino acids: CASSVVDINSPLHF. DNA for the CDR3: TGTGCCAGCAGCGTAGTGGACATTAATTCACCCCTCCACTTT. The complete variable domain, with remaining parts taken from reference TRBV9 and TRBJ1-6, reads DSGVTQTPKHLITATGQRVTLRCSPRSGDLSVYWYQQSLDQGLQFLIQYYNGEERAKGNILERFSAQQFPDLHSELNLSSLELGDSALYFCASSVVDINSPLHFGNGTRLTVT.

The gene calls are TRBV5-1 and TRBJ1-1, with 9 bases lining up with TRBD1. The germline gives CDR1 SGHRS, CDR2 YFSETQ. This CDR3 spans 13 amino acids. V gave up 8 bases and J gave up 1 base; unmatched junction bases: 3. The CDR3 coding sequence is TGCGCCAGTGCGACAGGGGGGAACACTGAAGCTTTCTTT. It is translated as CASATGGNTEAFF.

V is TRBV7-6 and J is TRBJ1-6, with TRBD1 matching 7 bases. The germline CDR1 and CDR2 sequences are SGHVS and FNYEAQ. CDR3 length equals 17 residues. The V segment lost 7 bases and the J segment 4 bases; nucleotides outside the gene matches: 13. The CDR3 sequence is CASTLVAGGGYNSPLHF. The CDR3 coding sequence is TGTGCCAGCACCCTAGTGGCAGGGGGAGGATATAATTCACCCCTCCACTTT.

This chain links TRBV10-3 with TRBJ1-4; D is unresolved. The CDR3 has 13 amino acids. V lost 2 bases to trimming and J lost 8 bases, with 9 bases between them. Germline-derived CDR1 and CDR2 are ENHRY and SYGVKD. The CDR3 sequence is CAISEGLREKLFF. The CDR3 nucleotides are TGTGCCATCAGTGAGGGCCTCAGGGAAAAACTGTTTTTT.

V gene TRBV18 combines with J gene TRBJ1-2, with a weak D call TRBD1 (5 bases). CDR3 size: 15 residues. V was shortened by 4 bases and J by 5 bases, with 17 bases between the two germline ends. Germline V gene data show CDR1 as KGHSH and CDR2 as LQKENI. The CDR3: CASSQTTERGYGYTF. The CDR3 bases are TGTGCCAGCTCACAGACGACAGAAAGGGGTTATGGCTACACCTTC.

This clone is a singleton in its sample. This chain links TRBV2 with TRBJ1-5; D is uncertain. The V end lost 3 bases, the J end lost 0 bases, and 6 bases lay between the germline ends. The CDR3 has 14 amino acids. Germline V lookup: CDR1 SNHLY, CDR2 FYNNEI. For the CDR3, the DNA is TGTGCCAGCAGTGACAGGAATAGCAATCAGCCCCAGCATTTT. Translation gives CASSDRNSNQPQHF. The whole variable domain, remainder taken from reference TRBV2 and TRBJ1-5, is EPEVTQTPSHQVTQMGQEVILRCVPISNHLYFYWYRQILGQKVEFLVSFYNNEISEKSEIFDDQFSVERPDGSNFTLKIRSTKLEDSAMYFCASSDRNSNQPQHFGDGTRLSIL.

The CDR3 coding sequence is TGTGCCAGCAGCCGACTAGCGGTTTTCTCCTACGAGCAGTACGTC. It translates to CASSRLAVFSYEQYV. The chain has TRBV3-1 (or the pseudogene TRBV3-2) and TRBJ2-7; TRBD2 matches at 9 bases. Unmatched junction bases numbered 4, after V lost 4 bases and J lost 0 bases. Germline V lookup: CDR1 LGHDT, CDR2 YNNKEL (reference sequence). CDR3 length: 15 residues.

In its sample, this clone was seen a few times. The rearrangement joins TRBV30 to TRBJ1-3, with TRBD1 identical over 7 bases. Germline V CDR1 and CDR2: GTSNPN, SVGIG (reference sequence). Unmatched junction bases numbered 5, after V lost 0 bases and J lost 6 bases. The CDR3 totals 14 residues. The CDR3 region has the DNA TGTGCCTGGAGTGTTGAGGGGGCCGAAAACACCATATATTTT. Translating it yields CAWSVEGAENTIYF.

The chain couples TRBV5-4 to TRBJ2-2, with D possibly TRBD2 on 6 matching bases. The CDR3 runs to 14 residues. V lost 6 bases to trimming and J lost 3 bases, with 12 bases between them. Germline V gives CDR1 SGHNT, CDR2 YYREEE (reference sequence). The DNA for the CDR3 is TGTGCCAGCACCTCATCGGGGGACACCGGGGAGCTGTTTTTT. Protein product: CASTSSGDTGELFF.